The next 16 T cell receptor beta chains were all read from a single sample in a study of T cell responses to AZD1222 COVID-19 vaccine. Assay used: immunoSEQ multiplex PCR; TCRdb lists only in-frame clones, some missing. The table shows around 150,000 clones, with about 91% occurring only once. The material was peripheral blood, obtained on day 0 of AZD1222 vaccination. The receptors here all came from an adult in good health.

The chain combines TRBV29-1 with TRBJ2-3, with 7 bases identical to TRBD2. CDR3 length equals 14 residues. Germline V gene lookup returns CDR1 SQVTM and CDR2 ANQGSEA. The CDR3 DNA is TGCAGTCCTATTAGAGCGGGACTCACAGATACGCAGTATTTT. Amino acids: CSPIRAGLTDTQYF.

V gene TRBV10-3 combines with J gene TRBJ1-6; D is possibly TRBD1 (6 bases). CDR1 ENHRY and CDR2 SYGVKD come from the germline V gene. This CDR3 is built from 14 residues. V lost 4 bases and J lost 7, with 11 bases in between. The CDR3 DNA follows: TGTGCCATCAGTGGCACAGGGAACAATTCACCCCTCCACTTT. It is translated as CAISGTGNNSPLHF.

The CDR3 loop is CASSQSRGETQYF. CDR3 nucleotides: TGTGCCAGCAGCCAATCCAGGGGTGAGACCCAGTACTTC. This chain connects TRBV16 to TRBJ2-5; possible D gene TRBD1, 6 bases. Germline lookup yields CDR1 KGHSY and CDR2 FQNENV. CDR3 length: 13 residues. Deletions cut 0 bases from V and 5 bases from J, with 7 bases between.

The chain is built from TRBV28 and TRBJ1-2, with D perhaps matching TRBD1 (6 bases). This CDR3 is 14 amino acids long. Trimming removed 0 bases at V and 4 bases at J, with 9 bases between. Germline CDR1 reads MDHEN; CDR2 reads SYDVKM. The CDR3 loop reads CASSLWVGGYGYTF. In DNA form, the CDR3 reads TGTGCCAGCAGTTTATGGGTAGGGGGCTATGGCTACACCTTC.

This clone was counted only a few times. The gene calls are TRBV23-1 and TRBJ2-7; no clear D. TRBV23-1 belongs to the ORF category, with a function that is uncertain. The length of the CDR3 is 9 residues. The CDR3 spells CSQSYEQYF. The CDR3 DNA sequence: TGCTCCCAATCCTACGAGCAGTACTTC.

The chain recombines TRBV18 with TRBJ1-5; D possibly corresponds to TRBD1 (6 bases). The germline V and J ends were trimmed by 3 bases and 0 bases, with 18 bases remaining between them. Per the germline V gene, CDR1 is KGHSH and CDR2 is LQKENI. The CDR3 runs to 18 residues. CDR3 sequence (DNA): TGTGCCAGCTCACCCCAACCCGGGACACTTCATAGCAATCAGCCCCAGCATTTT. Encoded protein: CASSPQPGTLHSNQPQHF.

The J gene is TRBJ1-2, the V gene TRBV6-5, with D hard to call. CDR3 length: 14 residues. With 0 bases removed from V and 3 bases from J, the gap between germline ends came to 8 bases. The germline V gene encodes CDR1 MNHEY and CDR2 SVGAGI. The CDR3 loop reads CASSYSLSDYGYTF. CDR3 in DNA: TGTGCCAGCAGTTACTCGCTCTCAGACTATGGCTACACCTTC.

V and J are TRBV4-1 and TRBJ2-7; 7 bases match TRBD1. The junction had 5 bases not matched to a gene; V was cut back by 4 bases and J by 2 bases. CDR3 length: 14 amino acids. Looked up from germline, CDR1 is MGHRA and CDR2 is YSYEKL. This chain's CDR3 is CASSPGTVPYEQYF. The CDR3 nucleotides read TGCGCCAGCAGCCCCGGGACAGTTCCCTACGAGCAGTACTTC.

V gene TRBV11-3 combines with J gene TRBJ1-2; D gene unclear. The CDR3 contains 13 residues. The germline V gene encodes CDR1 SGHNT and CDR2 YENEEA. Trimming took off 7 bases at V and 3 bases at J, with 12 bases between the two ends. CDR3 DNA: TGTGCCAGCACCCTCACCGGGGACTATGGCTACACCTTC. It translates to CASTLTGDYGYTF.

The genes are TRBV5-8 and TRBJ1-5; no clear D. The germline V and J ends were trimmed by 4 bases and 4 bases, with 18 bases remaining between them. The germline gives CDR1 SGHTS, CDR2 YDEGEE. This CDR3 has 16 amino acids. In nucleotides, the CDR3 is TGTGCCAGCAGCGCTCCCGTATCTTTCAGAAATCAGCCCCAGCATTTT. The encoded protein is CASSAPVSFRNQPQHF.

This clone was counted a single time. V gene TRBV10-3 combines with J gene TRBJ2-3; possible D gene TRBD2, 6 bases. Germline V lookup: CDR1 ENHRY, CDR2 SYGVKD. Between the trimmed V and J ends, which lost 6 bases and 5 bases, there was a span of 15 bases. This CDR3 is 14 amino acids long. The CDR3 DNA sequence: TGTGCCATCAGCTTTAGCGGTGTGGGAGATACGCAGTATTTT. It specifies CAISFSGVGDTQYF.

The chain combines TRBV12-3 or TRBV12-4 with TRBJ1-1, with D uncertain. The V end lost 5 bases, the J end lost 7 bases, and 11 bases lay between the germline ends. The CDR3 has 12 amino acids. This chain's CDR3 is CASSDVGYEAFF. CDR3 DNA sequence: TGTGCCAGCAGTGATGTGGGATATGAAGCTTTCTTT.

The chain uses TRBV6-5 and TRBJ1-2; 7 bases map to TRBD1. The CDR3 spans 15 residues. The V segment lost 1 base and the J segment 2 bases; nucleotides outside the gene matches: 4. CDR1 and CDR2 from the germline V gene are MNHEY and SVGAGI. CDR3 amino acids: CASSYWQTGNYGYTF. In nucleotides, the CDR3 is TGTGCCAGCAGTTACTGGCAGACAGGGAACTATGGCTACACCTTC.

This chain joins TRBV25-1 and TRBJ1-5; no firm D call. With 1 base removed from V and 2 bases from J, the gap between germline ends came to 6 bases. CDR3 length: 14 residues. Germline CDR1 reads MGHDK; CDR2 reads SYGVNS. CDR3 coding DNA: TGTGCCAGCAGTGAATGGGGTGGCAATCAGCCCCAGCATTTT. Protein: CASSEWGGNQPQHF.

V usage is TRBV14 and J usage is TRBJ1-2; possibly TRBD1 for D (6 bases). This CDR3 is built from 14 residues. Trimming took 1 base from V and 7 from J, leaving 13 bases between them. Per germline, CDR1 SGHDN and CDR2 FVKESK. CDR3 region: CASSQATGYGGYTF. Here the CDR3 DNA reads TGTGCCAGCAGCCAAGCTACAGGGTACGGTGGCTACACCTTC.

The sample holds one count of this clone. The CDR3 DNA reads TGTGCCAGCAGCAGGGGAGGGGGTTCCGCCACTGAAGCTTTCTTT. It codes for CASSRGGGSATEAFF. The rearrangement uses TRBV7-2 and TRBJ1-1; the D gene is possibly TRBD1 (6 bases). This CDR3 contains 15 residues. Germline CDR1 reads SGHTA; CDR2 reads FQGNSA. V was pared by 5 bases and J by 4 bases, with 17 bases between. Using reference TRBV7-2 and TRBJ1-1 for the parts outside the CDR3, the full variable domain is GAGVSQSPSNKVTEKGKDVELRCDPISGHTALYWYRQSLGQGLEFLIYFQGNSAPDKSGLPSDRFSAERTGGSVSTLTIQRTQQEDSAVYLCASSRGGGSATEAFFGQGTRLTVV.